This T cell receptor beta chain was profiled in a study of cytomegalovirus exposure and HLA in healthy donors. Across the study: Earlier results showed roughly 120 million unique TCR beta sequences derived from roughly 200 million T cells. Study results and caveats: In a later analysis, across HLA loci, associated TCR counts were highest for DRB1, lowest for HLA-C.

The CDR3 spans 14 residues. V trimming: 6 bases; J trimming: 6 bases; junction bases outside the gene matches: 6. From germline, CDR1 is LNHDA and CDR2 SQIVND (reference sequence). The PCR made use of 60 Vbeta and 13 Jbeta primers. Produced via immunoSEQ multiplex PCR; TCRdb's table is partial and in-frame only. The sample gives some 150,000 clones, 79% of which show up once; roughly 0.99% is in the top ten. Comments on this clone: Its antigen is not identified.

This sequence originates from a male donor in good health and CMV-seronegative. Sequencing was performed on PBMCs. The gene calls are TRBV19 and TRBJ2-7; 12 bases are a match to TRBD1. CDR3 nucleotide sequence: TGTGCCAGTAGCCCAATGGGACAGGGGGCCGAGCAGTACTTC. This gives the protein CASSPMGQGAEQYF.